The present T cell receptor beta chain was sequenced within a study of cytomegalovirus exposure and HLA in healthy donors. The CDR3 totals 14 residues. Germline V gene lookup returns CDR1 SGDLS and CDR2 YYNGEE. V lost 3 bases to trimming and J lost 4 bases, with 11 bases between them. Primers included in the PCR were 60 Vbeta and 13 Jbeta primers. Clones were read by immunoSEQ multiplex PCR, and TCRdb kept only the in-frame ones, dropping some. The sample records 120,000 or so clones, 55% to 75% being singletons. Study-level results: In vitro data verified a few CMV-associated chains as specific for CMV antigens. Most TCR sequences were uncommon, yet certain public TCRs appeared in many donors. Reports indicate that TCR beta sequences accurately predicted the HLA-A and HLA-B alleles of most subjects. Overall, around 150 TCR beta chains were annotated as cytomegalovirus-associated.

The sample holds a few counts of this clone. Its target is not known. The sequence was collected from a woman aged 40-49 years in good health and CMV-seropositive. The specimen was PBMCs. V usage is TRBV9 and J usage is TRBJ1-5; tentatively, D is TRBD1 (6 bases). The CDR3 DNA follows: TGTGCCAGCAGCGCCGAGGGGGGGAATCAGCCCCAGCATTTT. Translating it yields CASSAEGGNQPQHF. The full variable domain, its missing parts supplied by reference TRBV9 and TRBJ1-5, is DSGVTQTPKHLITATGQRVTLRCSPRSGDLSVYWYQQSLDQGLQFLIQYYNGEERAKGNILERFSAQQFPDLHSELNLSSLELGDSALYFCASSAEGGNQPQHFGDGTRLSIL.